This T cell receptor beta chain came from a study of T cells in localized non-small cell lung cancer. Overall study results and limits: Multi-region tumor sequencing was not done, so intratumor heterogeneity could not be excluded. Measurement of T cell clonality placed uninvolved adjacent lung highest, above the level in tumor. Elevated blood T cell density was associated with longer overall survival.

TCRdb keeps only in-frame clones here, not all; method: immunoSEQ multiplex PCR. The repertoire holds 1,500 to 2,000 clones, with 22% as singletons. This clone has just a few counts. Antigen unknown. Lung tissue at least 2 cm from the tumor margin was confirmed free of atypia. The specimen was normal lung tissue next to the tumor, collected before any cancer treatment. The TCR was taken from a man aged 18-49 years with stage I lung adenocarcinoma.

The CDR3 nucleotides read TGTGCCAGCAGTCGGAGGACAGGAACTTACAATGAGCAGTTCTTC. Translation: CASSRRTGTYNEQFF. V and J are TRBV6-8 and TRBJ2-1; 7 nucleotides agree with TRBD1. V was pared by 5 bases and J by 4 bases, with 8 bases of the junction left unmatched. The CDR3 is 15 residues long. Germline V gene data show CDR1 as MNHGY and CDR2 as SAAAGT.